The text below deals with one T cell receptor (beta chain). This entry is derived from a study of technical replicates of blood from a handful of donors. Clones were read by immunoSEQ multiplex PCR, and TCRdb kept only the in-frame ones, dropping some. The table lists under 90,000 clones, over 90% of them singletons. Germline trimming cut 7 bases from V and 6 bases from J; bases unmatched to any gene: 12. Germline loops: CDR1 SNHLY, CDR2 FYNNEI. This CDR3 comprises 15 residues. The sequencing sample was made of T cells isolated from PBMCs. The sequence was collected from a human donor in good health. The rearrangement joins TRBV2 to TRBJ2-3, with TRBD1 matching over 8 bases. The chain's CDR3 is CASTEDRGLWDTQYF. CDR3 coding DNA: TGTGCCAGCACCGAAGACAGGGGTCTTTGGGATACGCAGTATTTT.